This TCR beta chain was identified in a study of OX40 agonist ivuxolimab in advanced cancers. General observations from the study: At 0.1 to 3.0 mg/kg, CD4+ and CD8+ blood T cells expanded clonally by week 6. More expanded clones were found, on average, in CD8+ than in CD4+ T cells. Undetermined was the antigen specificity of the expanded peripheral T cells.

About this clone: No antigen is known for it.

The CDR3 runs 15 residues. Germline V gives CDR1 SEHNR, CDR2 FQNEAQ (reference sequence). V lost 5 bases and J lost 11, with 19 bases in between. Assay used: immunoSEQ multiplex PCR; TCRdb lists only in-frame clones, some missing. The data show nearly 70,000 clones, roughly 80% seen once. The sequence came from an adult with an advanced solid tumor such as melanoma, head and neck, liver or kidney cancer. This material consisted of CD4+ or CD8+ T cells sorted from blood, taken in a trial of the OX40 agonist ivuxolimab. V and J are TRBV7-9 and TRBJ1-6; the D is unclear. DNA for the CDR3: TGTGCCAGCAGCGCGGACGGACCCCCTCGGACACCCCTCCACTTT. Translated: CASSADGPPRTPLHF. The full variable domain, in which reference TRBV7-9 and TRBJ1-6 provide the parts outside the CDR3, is DTGVSQNPRHKITKRGQNVTFRCDPISEHNRLYWYRQTLGQGPEFLTYFQNEAQLEKSRLLSDRFSAERPKGSFSTLEIQRTEQGDSAMYLCASSADGPPRTPLHFGNGTRLTVT.